This T cell receptor (beta chain) was recovered during a study of T-cell memory formation after mild COVID-19. At the level of the study: Largely, the TCR clusters proved donor specific.

Study-level results: Detection of some responders pre-infection suggested pre-existing cross-reactive memory T cells participated.

TCRdb re-called the 5' RACE reads with MiXCR, one entry per CDR3 protein. This sample has 450,000 to 650,000 distinct CDR3 sequences, with under 20% found just once. This clonotype was counted at least ten times. Its specificity is not known. The source material was PBMCs or a T cell subset sorted from them (not recorded which). The source of this sequence is an adult woman who had mild COVID-19 (a few samples of this study predate the infection). Cell type and time point are not known.

The CDR3 loop is CASSRTSGGTGELFF. The CDR3 nucleotides are TGTGCCAGCAGTCGGACCAGCGGTGGAACCGGGGAGCTGTTTTTT. The rearrangement links TRBV12-3 or TRBV12-4 to TRBJ2-2; the D gene is possibly TRBD2 (5 bases). CDR3 length: 15 residues. Trimming left V 5 bases short and J 5 bases short, with 15 bases between.